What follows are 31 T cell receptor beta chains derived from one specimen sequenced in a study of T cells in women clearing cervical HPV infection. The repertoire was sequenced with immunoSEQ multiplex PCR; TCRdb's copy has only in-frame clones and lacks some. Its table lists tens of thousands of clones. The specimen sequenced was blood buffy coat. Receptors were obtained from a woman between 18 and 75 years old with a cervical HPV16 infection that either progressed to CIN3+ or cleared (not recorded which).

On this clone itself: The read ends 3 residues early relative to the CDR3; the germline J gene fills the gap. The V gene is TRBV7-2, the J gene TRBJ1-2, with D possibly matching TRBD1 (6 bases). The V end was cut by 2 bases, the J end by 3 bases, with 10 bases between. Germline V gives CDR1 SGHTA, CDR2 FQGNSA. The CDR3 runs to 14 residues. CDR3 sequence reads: CASSLSGGDYGYTF. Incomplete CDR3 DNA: TGTGCCAGCAGCTTAAGCGGGGGCGACTATGGC.

The CDR3 is CASSPLASGGSSYNEQFF. CDR3 bases read: TGTGCCAGCTCACCACTGGCTAGCGGGGGGAGCTCCTACAATGAG. The V and J genes are TRBV18 and TRBJ2-1; 11 bases fit TRBD2. The read finishes 3 residues shy of the CDR3 end, and the germline J gene is used to complete it. The CDR3 is 18 amino acids. The germline CDR1 and CDR2 sequences are KGHSH and LQKENI. J lost 0 bases, V lost 1 base, and 5 bases had no gene match.

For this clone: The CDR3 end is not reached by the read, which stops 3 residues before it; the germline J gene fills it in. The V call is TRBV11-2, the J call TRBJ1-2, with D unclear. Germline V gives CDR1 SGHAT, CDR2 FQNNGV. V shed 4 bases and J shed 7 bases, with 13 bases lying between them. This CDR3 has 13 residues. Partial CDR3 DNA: TGTGCCAGCAGCTACCAGGTCATCGGTGGC. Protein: CASSYQVIGG. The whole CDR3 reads CASSYQVIGGYTF.

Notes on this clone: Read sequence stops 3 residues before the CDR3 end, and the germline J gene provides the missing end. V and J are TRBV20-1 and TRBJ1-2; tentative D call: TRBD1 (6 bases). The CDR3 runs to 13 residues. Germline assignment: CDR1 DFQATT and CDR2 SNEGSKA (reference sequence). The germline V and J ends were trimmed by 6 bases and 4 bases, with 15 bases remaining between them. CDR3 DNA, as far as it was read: TGCAGTGCCCTGATACAGGGAGGCTATGGC. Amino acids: CSALIQGGYG. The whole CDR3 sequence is CSALIQGGYGYTF.

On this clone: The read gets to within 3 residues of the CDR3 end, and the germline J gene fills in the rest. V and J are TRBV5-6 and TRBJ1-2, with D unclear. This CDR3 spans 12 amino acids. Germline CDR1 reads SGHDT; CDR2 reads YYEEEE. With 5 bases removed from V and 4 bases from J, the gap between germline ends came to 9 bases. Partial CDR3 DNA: TGTGCCAGCAGAATAGACTTCTATGGC. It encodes CASRIDFYG. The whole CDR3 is CASRIDFYGYTF.

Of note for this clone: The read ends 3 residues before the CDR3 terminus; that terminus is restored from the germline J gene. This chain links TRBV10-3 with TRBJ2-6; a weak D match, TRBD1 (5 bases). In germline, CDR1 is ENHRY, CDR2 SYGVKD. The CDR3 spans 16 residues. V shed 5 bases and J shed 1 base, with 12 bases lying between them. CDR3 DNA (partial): TGTGCCATCAGTTCAGGGATAGGATCTGGGGCCAACGTC. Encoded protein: CAISSGIGSGANV. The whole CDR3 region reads CAISSGIGSGANVLTF.

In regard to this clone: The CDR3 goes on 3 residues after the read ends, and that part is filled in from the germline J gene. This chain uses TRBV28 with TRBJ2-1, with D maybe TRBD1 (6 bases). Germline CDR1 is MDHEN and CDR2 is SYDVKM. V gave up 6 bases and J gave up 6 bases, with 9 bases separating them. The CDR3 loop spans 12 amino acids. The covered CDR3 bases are TGTGCCAGCAGAGGGGGACCCAATGAG. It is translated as CASRGGPNE. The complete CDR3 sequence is CASRGGPNEQFF.

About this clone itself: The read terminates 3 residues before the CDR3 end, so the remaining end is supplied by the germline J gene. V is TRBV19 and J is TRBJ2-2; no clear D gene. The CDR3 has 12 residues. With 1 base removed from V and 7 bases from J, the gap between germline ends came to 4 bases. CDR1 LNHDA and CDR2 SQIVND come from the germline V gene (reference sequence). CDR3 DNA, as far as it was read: TGTGCCAGTAGTATAGCCGGCGGGGAG. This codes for CASSIAGGE. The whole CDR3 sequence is CASSIAGGELFF. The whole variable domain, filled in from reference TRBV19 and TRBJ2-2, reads DGGITQSPKYLFRKEGQNVTLSCEQNLNHDAMYWYRQDPGQGLRLIYYSQIVNDFQKGDIAEGYSVSREKKESFPLTVTSAQKNPTAFYLCASSIAGGELFFGEGSRLTVL.

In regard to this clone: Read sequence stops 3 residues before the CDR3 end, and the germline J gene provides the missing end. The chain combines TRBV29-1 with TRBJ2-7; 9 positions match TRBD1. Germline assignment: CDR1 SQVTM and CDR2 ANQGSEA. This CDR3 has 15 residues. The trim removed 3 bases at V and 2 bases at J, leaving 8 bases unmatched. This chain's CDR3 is CSVEVGQGVTYEQYF. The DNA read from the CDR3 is TGCAGCGTTGAGGTGGGACAGGGTGTAACCTACGAG.

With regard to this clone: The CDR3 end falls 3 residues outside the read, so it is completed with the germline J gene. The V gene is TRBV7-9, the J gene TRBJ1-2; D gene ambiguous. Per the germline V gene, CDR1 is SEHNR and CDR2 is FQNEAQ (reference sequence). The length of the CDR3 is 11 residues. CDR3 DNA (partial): TGTGCCAGCAGCTTAACAGAAGGC. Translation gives CASSLTEG. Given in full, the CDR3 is CASSLTEGYTF.

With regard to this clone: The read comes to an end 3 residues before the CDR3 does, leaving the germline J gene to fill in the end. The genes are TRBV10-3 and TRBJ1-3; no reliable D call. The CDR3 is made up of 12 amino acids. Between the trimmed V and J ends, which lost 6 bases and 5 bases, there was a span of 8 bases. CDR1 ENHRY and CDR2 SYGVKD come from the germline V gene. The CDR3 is CAISAGRNTIYF. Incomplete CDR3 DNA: TGTGCCATCAGCGCGGGCCGAAACACC.

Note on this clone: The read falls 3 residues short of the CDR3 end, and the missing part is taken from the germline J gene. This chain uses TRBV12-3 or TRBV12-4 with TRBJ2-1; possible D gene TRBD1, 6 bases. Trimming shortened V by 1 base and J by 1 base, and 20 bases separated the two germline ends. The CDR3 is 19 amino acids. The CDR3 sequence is CASSLVTGFMGPSYNEQFF. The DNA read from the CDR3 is TGTGCCAGCAGTTTAGTAACAGGGTTTATGGGTCCTTCCTACAATGAG.

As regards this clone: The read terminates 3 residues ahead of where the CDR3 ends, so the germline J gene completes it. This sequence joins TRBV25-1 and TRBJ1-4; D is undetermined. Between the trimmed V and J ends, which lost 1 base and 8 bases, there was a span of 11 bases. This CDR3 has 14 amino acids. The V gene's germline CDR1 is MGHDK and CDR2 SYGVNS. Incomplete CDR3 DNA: TGTGCCAGCAGTGAATCCGGGGATTTCGAAAAA. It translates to CASSESGDFEK. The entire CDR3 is CASSESGDFEKLFF.

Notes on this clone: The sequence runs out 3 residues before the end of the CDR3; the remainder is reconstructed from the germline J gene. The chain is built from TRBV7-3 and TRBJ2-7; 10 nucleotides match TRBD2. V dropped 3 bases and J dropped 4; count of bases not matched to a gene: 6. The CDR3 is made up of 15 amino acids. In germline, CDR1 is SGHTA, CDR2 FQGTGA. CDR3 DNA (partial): TGTGCCAGCAGCTTCTCCGGGACTAGCGATTACGAG. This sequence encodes CASSFSGTSDYE. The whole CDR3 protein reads CASSFSGTSDYEQYF.

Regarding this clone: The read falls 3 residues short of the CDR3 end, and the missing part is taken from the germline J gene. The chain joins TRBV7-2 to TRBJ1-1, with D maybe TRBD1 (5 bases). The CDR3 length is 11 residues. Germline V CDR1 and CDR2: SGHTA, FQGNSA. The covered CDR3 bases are TGTGCCAGCAGCCGGGACTCGTCC. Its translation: CASSRDSS. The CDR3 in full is CASSRDSSAFF.

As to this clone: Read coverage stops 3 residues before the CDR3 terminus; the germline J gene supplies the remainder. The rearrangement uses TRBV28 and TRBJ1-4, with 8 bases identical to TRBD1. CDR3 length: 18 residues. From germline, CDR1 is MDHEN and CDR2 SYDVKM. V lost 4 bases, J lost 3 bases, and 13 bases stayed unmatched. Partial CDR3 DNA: TGTGCCAGCAGTTATGGGCCAGGACAGGGATCGTCTAATGAAAAA. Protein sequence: CASSYGPGQGSSNEK. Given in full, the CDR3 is CASSYGPGQGSSNEKLFF.

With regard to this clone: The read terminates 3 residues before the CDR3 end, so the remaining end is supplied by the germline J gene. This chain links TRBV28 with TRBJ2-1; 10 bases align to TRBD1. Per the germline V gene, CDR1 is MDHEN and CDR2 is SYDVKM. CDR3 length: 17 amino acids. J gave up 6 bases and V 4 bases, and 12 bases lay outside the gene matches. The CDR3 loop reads CASSSPRRQGAGNEQFF. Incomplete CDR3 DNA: TGTGCCAGCAGTTCCCCCCGACGACAGGGGGCAGGCAATGAG.

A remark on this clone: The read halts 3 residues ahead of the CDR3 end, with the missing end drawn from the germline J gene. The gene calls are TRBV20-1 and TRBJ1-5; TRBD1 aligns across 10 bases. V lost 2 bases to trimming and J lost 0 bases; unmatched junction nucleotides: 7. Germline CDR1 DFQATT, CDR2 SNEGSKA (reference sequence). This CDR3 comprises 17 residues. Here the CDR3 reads CSARPWDRGDSNQPQHF. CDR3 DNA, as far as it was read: TGCAGTGCTAGACCCTGGGACAGGGGAGATAGCAATCAGCCC.

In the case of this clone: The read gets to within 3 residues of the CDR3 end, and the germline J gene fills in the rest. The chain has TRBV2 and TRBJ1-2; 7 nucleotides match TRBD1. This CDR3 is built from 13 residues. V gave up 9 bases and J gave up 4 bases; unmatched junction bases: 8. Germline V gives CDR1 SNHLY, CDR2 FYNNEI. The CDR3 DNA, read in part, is TGTGCCAGTACAGGGGTACCTGGCTATGGC. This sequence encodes CASTGVPGYG. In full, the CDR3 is CASTGVPGYGYTF.

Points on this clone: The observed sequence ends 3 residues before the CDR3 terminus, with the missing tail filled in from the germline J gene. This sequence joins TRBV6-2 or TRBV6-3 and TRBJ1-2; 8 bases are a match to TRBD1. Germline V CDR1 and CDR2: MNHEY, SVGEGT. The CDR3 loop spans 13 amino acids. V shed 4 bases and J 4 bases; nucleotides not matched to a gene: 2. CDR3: CASSSTGAYGYTF. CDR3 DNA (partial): TGTGCCAGCAGTTCGACAGGGGCCTATGGC.

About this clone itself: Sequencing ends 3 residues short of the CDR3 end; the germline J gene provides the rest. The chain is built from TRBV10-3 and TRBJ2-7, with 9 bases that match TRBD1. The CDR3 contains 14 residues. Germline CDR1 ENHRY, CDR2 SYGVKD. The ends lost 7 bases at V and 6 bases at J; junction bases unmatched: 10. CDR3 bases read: TGTGCCATCACCGAGGGGGACAGGGTCTCCGAG. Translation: CAITEGDRVSE. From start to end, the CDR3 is CAITEGDRVSEQYF.

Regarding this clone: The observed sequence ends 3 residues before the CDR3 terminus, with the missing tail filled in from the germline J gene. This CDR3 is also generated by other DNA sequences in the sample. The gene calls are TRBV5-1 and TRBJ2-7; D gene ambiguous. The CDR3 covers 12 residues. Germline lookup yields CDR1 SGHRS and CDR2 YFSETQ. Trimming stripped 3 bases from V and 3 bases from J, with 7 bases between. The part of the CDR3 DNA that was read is TGCGCCAGCAGCTCAAACAGCTACGAG. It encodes CASSSNSYE. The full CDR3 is CASSSNSYEQYF.

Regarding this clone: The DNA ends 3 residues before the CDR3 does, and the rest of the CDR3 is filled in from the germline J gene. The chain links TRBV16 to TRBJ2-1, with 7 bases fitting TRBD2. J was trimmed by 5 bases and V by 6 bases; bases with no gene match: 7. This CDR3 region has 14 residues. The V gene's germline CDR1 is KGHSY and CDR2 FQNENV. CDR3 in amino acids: CASSPTSANNEQFF. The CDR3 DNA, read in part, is TGTGCCAGCAGTCCTACTAGCGCAAACAATGAG.

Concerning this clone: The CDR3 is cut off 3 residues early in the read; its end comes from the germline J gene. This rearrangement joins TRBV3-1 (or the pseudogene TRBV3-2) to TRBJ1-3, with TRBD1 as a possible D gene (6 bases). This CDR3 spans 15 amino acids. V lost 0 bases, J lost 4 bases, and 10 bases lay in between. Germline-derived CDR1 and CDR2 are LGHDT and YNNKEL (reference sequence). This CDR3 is CASSQDRGEGNTIYF. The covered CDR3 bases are TGTGCCAGCAGCCAAGACAGGGGAGAGGGAAACACC.

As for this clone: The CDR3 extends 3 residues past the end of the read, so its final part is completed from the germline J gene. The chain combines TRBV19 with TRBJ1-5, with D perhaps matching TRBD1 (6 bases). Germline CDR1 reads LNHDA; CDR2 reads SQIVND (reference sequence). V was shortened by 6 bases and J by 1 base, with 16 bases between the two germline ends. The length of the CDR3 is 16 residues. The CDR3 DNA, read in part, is TGTGCCAGTAGCAGAACGACAGGATTGAGCAATCAGCCC. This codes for CASSRTTGLSNQP. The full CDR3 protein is CASSRTTGLSNQPQHF.

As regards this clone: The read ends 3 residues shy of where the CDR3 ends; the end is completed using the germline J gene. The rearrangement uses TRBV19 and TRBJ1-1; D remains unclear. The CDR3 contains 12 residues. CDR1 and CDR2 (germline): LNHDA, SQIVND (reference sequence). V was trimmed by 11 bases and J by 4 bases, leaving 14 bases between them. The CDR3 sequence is CASRLFGTEAFF. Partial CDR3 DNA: TGTGCCTCGAGATTATTCGGCACTGAA.

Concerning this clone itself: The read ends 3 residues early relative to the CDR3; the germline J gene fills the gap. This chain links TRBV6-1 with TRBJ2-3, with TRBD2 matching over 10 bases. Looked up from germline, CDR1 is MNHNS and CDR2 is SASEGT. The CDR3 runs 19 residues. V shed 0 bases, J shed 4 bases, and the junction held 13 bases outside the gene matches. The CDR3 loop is CASSEAAGGPSSYADTQYF. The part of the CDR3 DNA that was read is TGTGCCAGCAGTGAAGCAGCGGGAGGGCCGTCGTCCTACGCAGATACG.

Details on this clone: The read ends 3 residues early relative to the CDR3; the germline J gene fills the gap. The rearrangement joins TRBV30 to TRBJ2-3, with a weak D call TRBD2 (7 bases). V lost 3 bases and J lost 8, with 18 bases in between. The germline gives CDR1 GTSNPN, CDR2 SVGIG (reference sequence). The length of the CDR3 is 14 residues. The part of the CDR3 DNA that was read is TGTGCCTGGAGGCGGACTAGGGGGATTGGTACG. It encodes CAWRRTRGIGT. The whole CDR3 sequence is CAWRRTRGIGTQYF.

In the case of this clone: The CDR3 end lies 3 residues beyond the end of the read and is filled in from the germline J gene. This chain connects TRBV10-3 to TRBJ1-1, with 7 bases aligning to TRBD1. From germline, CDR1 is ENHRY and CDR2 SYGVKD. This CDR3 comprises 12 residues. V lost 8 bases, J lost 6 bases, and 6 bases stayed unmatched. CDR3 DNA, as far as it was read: TGTGCCATCGGTCCCGGGACAGCTGAA. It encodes CAIGPGTAE. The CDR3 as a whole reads CAIGPGTAEAFF.

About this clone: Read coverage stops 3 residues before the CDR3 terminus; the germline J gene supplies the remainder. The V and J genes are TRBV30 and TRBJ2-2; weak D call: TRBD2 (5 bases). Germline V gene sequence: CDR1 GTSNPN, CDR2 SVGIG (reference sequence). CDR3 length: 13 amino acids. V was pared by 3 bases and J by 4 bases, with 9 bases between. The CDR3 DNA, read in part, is TGTGCCTGGAGGGCACTAGTCACCGGGGAG. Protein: CAWRALVTGE. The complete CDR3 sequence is CAWRALVTGELFF. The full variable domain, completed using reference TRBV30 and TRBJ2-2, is SQTIHQWPATLVQPVGSPLSLECTVEGTSNPNLYWYRQAAGRGLQLLFYSVGIGQISSEVPQNLSASRPQDRQFILSSKKLLLSDSGFYLCAWRALVTGELFFGEGSRLTVL.

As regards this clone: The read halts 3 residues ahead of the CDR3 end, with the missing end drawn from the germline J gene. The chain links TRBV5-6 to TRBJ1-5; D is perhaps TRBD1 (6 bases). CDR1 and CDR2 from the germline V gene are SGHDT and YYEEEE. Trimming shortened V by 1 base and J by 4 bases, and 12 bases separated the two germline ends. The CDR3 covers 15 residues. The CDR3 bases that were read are TGTGCCAGCAGCTTGCGGAGGGGGAATAATCAGCCC. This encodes CASSLRRGNNQP. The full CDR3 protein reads CASSLRRGNNQPQHF.